There are a few counts of the clone carrying this T cell receptor beta chain. Its specificity is unknown. The data originate from a study of T cells in localized non-small cell lung cancer. Profiled with immunoSEQ multiplex PCR; TCRdb holds only in-frame clones, not every one. The data show roughly 25,000 clones, under 95% seen once. V dropped 3 bases and J dropped 9 bases, with 12 bases sitting between them. The CDR3 length is 13 residues. The germline V gene encodes CDR1 MRHNA and CDR2 SNTAGT. Notes on the study in general: Higher T cell density in the blood was associated with longer overall survival, whereas higher adjacent-lung clonality associated with shorter survival. Appearance in adjacent lung was seen for a median around 60 of the top 100 tumor clones. Multi-region tumor sequencing was not done, so intratumor heterogeneity could not be excluded. In uninvolved adjacent lung, T cell clonality reached its highest value, exceeding tumor.

The clonotype comes from a man aged 40-75 years with stage III squamous cell lung carcinoma. V gene TRBV6-4 combines with J gene TRBJ2-1; D perhaps matches TRBD2 (6 bases). Sequenced material: peripheral blood, taken before any cancer treatment. Here the CDR3 reads CASSDGGISEQFF. The CDR3 DNA follows: TGTGCCAGCAGTGATGGAGGGATCAGTGAGCAGTTCTTC.